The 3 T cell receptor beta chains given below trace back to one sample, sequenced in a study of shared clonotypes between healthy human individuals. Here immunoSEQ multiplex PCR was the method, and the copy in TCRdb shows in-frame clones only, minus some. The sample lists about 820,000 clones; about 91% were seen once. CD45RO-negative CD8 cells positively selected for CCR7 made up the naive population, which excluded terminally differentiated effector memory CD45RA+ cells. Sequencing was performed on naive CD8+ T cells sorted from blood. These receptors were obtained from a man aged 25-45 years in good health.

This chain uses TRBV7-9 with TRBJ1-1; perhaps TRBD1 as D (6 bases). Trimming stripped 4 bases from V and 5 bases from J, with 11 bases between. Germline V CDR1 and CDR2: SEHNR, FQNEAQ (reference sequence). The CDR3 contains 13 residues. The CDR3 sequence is CASSSGTPTEAFF. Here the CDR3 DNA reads TGTGCCAGCAGCTCCGGGACACCGACTGAAGCTTTCTTT.

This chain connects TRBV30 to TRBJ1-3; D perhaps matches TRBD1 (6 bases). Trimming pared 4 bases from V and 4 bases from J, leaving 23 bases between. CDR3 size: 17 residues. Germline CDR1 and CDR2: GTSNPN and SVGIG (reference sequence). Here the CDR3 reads CAWNSHRDTAFGNTIYF. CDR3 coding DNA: TGTGCCTGGAACTCCCACCGGGACACTGCATTCGGAAACACCATATATTTT.

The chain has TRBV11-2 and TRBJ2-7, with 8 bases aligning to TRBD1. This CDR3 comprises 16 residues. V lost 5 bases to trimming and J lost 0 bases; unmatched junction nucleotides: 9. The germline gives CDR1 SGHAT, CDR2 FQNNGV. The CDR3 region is CASSRGTGPNSYEQYF. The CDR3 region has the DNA TGTGCCAGCAGCCGTGGGACAGGCCCGAACTCCTACGAGCAGTACTTC.